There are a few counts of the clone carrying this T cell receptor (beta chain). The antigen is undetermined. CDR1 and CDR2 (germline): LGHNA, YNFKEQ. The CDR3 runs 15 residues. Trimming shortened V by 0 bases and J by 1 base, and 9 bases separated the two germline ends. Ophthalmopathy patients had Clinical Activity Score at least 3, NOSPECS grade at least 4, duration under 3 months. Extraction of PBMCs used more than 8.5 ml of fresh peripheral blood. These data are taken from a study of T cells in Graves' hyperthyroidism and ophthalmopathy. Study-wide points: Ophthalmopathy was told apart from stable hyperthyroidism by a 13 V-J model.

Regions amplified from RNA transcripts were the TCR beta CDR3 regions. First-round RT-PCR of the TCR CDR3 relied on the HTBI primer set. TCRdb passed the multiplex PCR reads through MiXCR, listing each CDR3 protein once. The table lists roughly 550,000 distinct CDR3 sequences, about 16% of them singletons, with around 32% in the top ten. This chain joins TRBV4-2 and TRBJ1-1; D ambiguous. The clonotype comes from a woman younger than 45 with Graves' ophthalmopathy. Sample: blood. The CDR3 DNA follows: TGTGCCAGCAGCCAAGATCATACGGGGAACACTGAAGCTTTCTTT. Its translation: CASSQDHTGNTEAFF.